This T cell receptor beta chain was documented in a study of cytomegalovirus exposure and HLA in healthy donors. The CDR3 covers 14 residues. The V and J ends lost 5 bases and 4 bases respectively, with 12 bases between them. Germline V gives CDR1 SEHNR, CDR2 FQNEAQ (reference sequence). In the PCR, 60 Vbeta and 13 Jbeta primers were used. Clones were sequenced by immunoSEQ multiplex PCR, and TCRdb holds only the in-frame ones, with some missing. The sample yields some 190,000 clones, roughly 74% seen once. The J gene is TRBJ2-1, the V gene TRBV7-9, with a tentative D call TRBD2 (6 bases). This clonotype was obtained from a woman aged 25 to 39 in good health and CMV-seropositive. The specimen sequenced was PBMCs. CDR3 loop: CASSPMAGYNEQFF. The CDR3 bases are TGTGCCAGCAGCCCCATGGCGGGATACAATGAGCAGTTCTTC.